This record covers a single T cell receptor beta chain. Its specific antigen is unknown. No much larger clonotype is one base removed from it; base qualities were not supplied. The sample belongs to a study of blood T cells in healthy people across ages (dated by TCRdb to between 2015 and 2016). As for the study more broadly: In model experiments, template switching captured roughly one uniquely barcoded TCR beta cDNA molecule for every two T cells. Using deep sequencing normalized with unique cDNA molecular identifiers, the study measured how TCR beta repertoire diversity changes with age. The donors were split into four age groups: young (average 16 years), middle-aged (roughly 39), aged (roughly 68) and long-lived (about 74). To avoid experimental bias, donors of different ages were randomly spread across the sequencing lanes. Using the same blood draw, the study looked at two additional independent replicas of 1 million unique cDNA reads for two donors, one aged 18 to 30 and the other aged 80 or older. Summary of the overall study and its limitations: The long-lived group showed more naive CD4+ T cells, fewer expanded clones and increased TCR diversity than the aged group, suggesting age selection. A strong correlation was found between observed TCR beta diversity and the percentage of naive T cells measured by flow cytometry. Because the CMV infection status of the donors was unknown, age-related changes in expanded clonotypes may potentially have been confounded. Observed TCR beta diversity per million T cells fell roughly linearly with age, and a significant reduction was already apparent by age roughly 40. Estimates of total diversity based on one million sequenced T cells were regarded as lower bounds and as underestimates. Conclusive comparison of naive and antigen-experienced compartments was prevented by the profiling of bulk unsorted PBMCs.

The donors were roughly 39 Caucasian individuals from Russia, aged roughly 6 to 90 years, who were systemically healthy. Ten milliliters of peripheral blood were drawn from each donor into EDTA-treated Vacutainer tubes. Ficoll-Paque density-gradient centrifugation was used to isolate PBMCs, with at least 7 million obtained per sample. Trizol reagent was used to extract total RNA from PBMCs, with at least 6 micrograms per sample. For every donor, flow cytometry on a PBMC aliquot measured the percentage of naive CD45RAhigh/CD27high T cells. CDR1 and CDR2 are read off the germline V gene as SGHRS and YFSETQ. The junction shows trimming of 1 base on V and 6 bases on J, plus 11 bases between the germline ends. The CDR3 has 14 amino acids, counting the end cysteine and phenylalanine. Only the CDR3 portion is preserved as DNA: 42 bases, with reading frame beginning at the first base. The library was generated by 5' RACE. Sequenced on an Illumina HiSeq 2500. A second PCR of roughly 6 to 11 cycles was run with a J-beta primer mix and a sample-barcoded 5' primer. Each TCR beta cDNA molecule received a unique molecular identifier from a template-switch 5' adaptor carrying 12 random nucleotides. Each sample yielded at least 3 million CDR3-containing paired-end reads. First-strand cDNA synthesis was performed from all RNA using the Mint cDNA synthesis kit, with priming by a TRBC-specific oligonucleotide. Following uracil-DNA glycosylase treatment, a first 18-cycle PCR with universal primers M1SS and BC2_uni_R was performed on all cDNA. The original pipeline was this. Normalization of each sample was performed by random selection of 1 million high-quality reads, each carrying a distinct molecular identifier. Reads sharing molecular identifiers were discarded rather than binned into consensus sequences. MiTCR, set to a Q25 quality threshold and the strictest error-elimination algorithm, was used for CDR3 identification, clonotype clustering and error correction. Lower-bound total TCR beta diversity was estimated with a nonparametric unseen species model using Euler transformation. TCRdb took the public reads, trimmed them with fastp at Q25, ran MiXCR for clone calling and kept in-frame beta chains. When rows share a CDR3 protein, they turn into one entry using the most common DNA and genes. The V and J calls follow TCRdb's processing rather than the paper's. The table for this sample lists about 1.8 million distinct CDR3 sequences; roughly 52% of them were counted only once. Approximately 2.1% of the sample is held by the ten biggest clonotypes.

This TCR was sampled from a woman aged 35 to 49 in good health. The sequence is built from TRBV5-1 and TRBJ2-1, with the D gene not clear enough to name. Input material: blood. The CDR3 corresponds to CASSLSTLGNEQFF. The DNA sequence is given as TGCGCCAGCAGCTTGAGCACCCTGGGCAATGAGCAGTTCTTC.